These 20 T cell receptor beta chains were all obtained from the same sample, sequenced in a study of read filtering for tumor transcriptome and immune sequencing. From approximately 430 ng of RNA, a library with molecular barcoded alpha/delta and beta/gamma adaptors was made. Via MiXCR, TCRdb re-called the reads, giving one row per CDR3 protein. The sample has about 35,000 distinct CDR3 sequences, approximately 14% seen once; the top ten hold approximately 6.5%. The sequenced sample was a population of CD138-negative cells sorted from bone marrow. Every receptor here comes from a donor at least 40 years old with multiple myeloma.

This clonotype was found many times. V usage is TRBV19 and J usage is TRBJ2-5; D is perhaps TRBD2 (5 bases). The CDR3 extends over 15 amino acids. Germline V gene lookup returns CDR1 LNHDA and CDR2 SQIVND (reference sequence). Trimming removed 5 bases at V and 2 bases at J, with 15 bases between. Written as DNA, the CDR3 is TGTGCCAGTAGTGATTACGGGCAGCGGCAAGAGACCCAGTACTTC. Amino acid sequence: CASSDYGQRQETQYF.

Of note for this clonotype: A far larger clone is a single base away, which makes a read error likely. The CDR3: CTSSGHRNTEAFF. The CDR3 bases are TGTACCAGCAGTGGACACAGGAACACTGAAGCTTTCTTT. The V and J genes are TRBV12-3 or TRBV12-4 and TRBJ1-1; TRBD1 is a possible D gene (5 bases). The CDR3 is made up of 13 amino acids.

The chain carries TRBV4-1 and TRBJ1-5, with D uncertain. The CDR3 spans 15 residues. The germline gives CDR1 MGHRA, CDR2 YSYEKL. V was shortened by 0 bases and J by 9 bases, with 15 bases between the two germline ends. The CDR3 region is CASSQEFRVSLPQHF. The CDR3 region has the DNA TGCGCCAGCAGCCAAGAATTTAGGGTCTCTCTGCCCCAGCATTTT.

This clonotype was counted at least ten times. The genes are TRBV27 and TRBJ2-3, with 12 bases matching TRBD2. The CDR3 is 17 amino acids. CDR1 and CDR2 (germline): MNHEY, SMNVEV (reference sequence). V lost 0 bases and J lost 6; bases outside the gene matches: 7. The DNA of the CDR3 is TGTGCCAGCAGTTTATCCCTAGCGGGAGGGCCATTCGATACGCAGTATTTT. The encoded protein is CASSLSLAGGPFDTQYF.

This clonotype was seen a handful of times. The chain joins TRBV20-1 to TRBJ2-2; 12 bases map to TRBD2. After removal of 3 bases from V and 3 bases from J, the junction contained 5 bases not matched to a gene. Germline lookup yields CDR1 DFQATT and CDR2 SNEGSKA (reference sequence). CDR3 length: 16 amino acids. DNA of the CDR3: TGCAGTGCTAGTCGGCTAGCGGGGGGGTACACCGGGGAGCTGTTTTTT. Translation gives CSASRLAGGYTGELFF.

This clonotype was found many times. The DNA for the CDR3 is TGCAGTGCTACCGGGACTACTTCCTACAATGAGCAGTTCTTC. This encodes CSATGTTSYNEQFF. This rearrangement joins TRBV20-1 to TRBJ2-1; 7 bases agree with TRBD2. Germline-derived CDR1 and CDR2 are DFQATT and SNEGSKA (reference sequence). V lost 4 bases, J lost 1 base, and 4 bases stayed unmatched. This CDR3 comprises 14 residues.

This clonotype was picked up many times. The rearrangement links TRBV20-1 to TRBJ2-2; D perhaps matches TRBD2 (7 bases). V was pared by 5 bases and J by 4 bases, with 11 bases between. This CDR3 is built from 13 residues. Germline CDR1 DFQATT, CDR2 SNEGSKA (reference sequence). The CDR3 DNA reads TGCAGTGCTTCGGGGGGCATCACCGGGGAGCTGTTTTTT. It specifies CSASGGITGELFF.

This clonotype showed up many times. The V call is TRBV5-1, the J call TRBJ2-1; D is possibly TRBD1 (7 bases). The CDR3 is 13 amino acids. Trimming took off 4 bases at V and 9 bases at J, with 14 bases between the two ends. Germline V gives CDR1 SGHRS, CDR2 YFSETQ. The CDR3, as DNA: TGCGCCAGCAGCAAGGAGGGGGCGCGTGAGCAGTTCTTC. Encoded protein: CASSKEGAREQFF. The full variable domain, with the rest looked up from reference TRBV5-1 and TRBJ2-1, is KAGVTQTPRYLIKTRGQQVTLSCSPISGHRSVSWYQQTPGQGLQFLFEYFSETQRNKGNFPGRFSGRQFSNSRSEMNVSTLELGDSALYLCASSKEGAREQFFGPGTRLTVL.

This clonotype has a count of ten or more. The rearrangement links TRBV7-9 to TRBJ2-5, with 9 bases aligning to TRBD2. This CDR3 has 18 residues. CDR1 and CDR2 from the germline V gene are SEHNR and FQNEAQ (reference sequence). V gave up 4 bases and J gave up 5 bases; unmatched junction bases: 17. The CDR3, as DNA: TGTGCCAGCAGCTCTGGCCGTTCGGCGGGGGGGATTGCGGAGACCCAGTACTTC. Protein product: CASSSGRSAGGIAETQYF.

This chain joins TRBV12-3 or TRBV12-4 and TRBJ1-5; 8 nucleotides match TRBD1. The CDR3 spans 15 residues. With 6 bases clipped from V and 4 bases from J, the junction kept 8 bases outside the gene matches. CDR3 region: CASRGRTGSNQPQHF. CDR3 coding DNA: TGTGCCAGCAGGGGACGGACAGGGTCAAATCAGCCCCAGCATTTT.

This clonotype was found many times. V gene TRBV5-1 combines with J gene TRBJ2-3; 11 nucleotides match TRBD2. J gave up 5 bases and V 1 base, and 6 bases lay outside the gene matches. Germline V gene data show CDR1 as SGHRS and CDR2 as YFSETQ. The length of the CDR3 is 16 residues. CDR3 DNA sequence: TGCGCCAGCAGCTTGTCAACTAGCGGGGGAGGAGATACGCAGTATTTT. Its protein product is CASSLSTSGGGDTQYF.

This clonotype was found many times. V gene TRBV12-3 or TRBV12-4 combines with J gene TRBJ2-2, with TRBD2 matching 10 bases. With 6 bases clipped from V and 4 bases from J, the junction kept 5 bases outside the gene matches. This CDR3 has 15 residues. The CDR3 is CASSLAGVATGELFF. The CDR3 bases are TGTGCCAGCAGCCTAGCGGGAGTGGCCACCGGGGAGCTGTTTTTT.

This clonotype was detected many times. The genes are TRBV9 and TRBJ2-5; D unresolved. V was trimmed by 0 bases and J by 5 bases, leaving 14 bases between them. Per the germline V gene, CDR1 is SGDLS and CDR2 is YYNGEE. The CDR3 length is 15 residues. The CDR3 protein is CASSVGASMHETQYF. In nucleotides, the CDR3 is TGTGCCAGCAGCGTAGGGGCTAGTATGCATGAGACCCAGTACTTC. The full variable domain, completed using reference TRBV9 and TRBJ2-5, is DSGVTQTPKHLITATGQRVTLRCSPRSGDLSVYWYQQSLDQGLQFLIQYYNGEERAKGNILERFSAQQFPDLHSELNLSSLELGDSALYFCASSVGASMHETQYFGPGTRLLVL.

This clonotype was seen ten or more times. The V and J genes are TRBV29-1 and TRBJ2-7; 8 positions match TRBD1. This CDR3 region has 14 residues. The germline V gene has CDR1 SQVTM and CDR2 ANQGSEA. The ends lost 5 bases at V and 8 bases at J; junction bases unmatched: 14. The CDR3, as DNA: TGCAGCGTTAGGGGGACAGGCCCTTGGGGGAAGCAGTACTTC. This gives the protein CSVRGTGPWGKQYF.

This clonotype appeared many times. V is TRBV30 and J is TRBJ1-1; unclear D gene. Trimming removed 7 bases from V and 3 bases from J, with 9 bases in between. The CDR3 runs to 11 residues. Germline V gene sequence: CDR1 GTSNPN, CDR2 SVGIG (reference sequence). In DNA, the CDR3 is TGTGCCTACTCGAGACACACTGAAGCTTTCTTT. It encodes CAYSRHTEAFF.

Remarks on this clonotype: The junction departs from germline at one end; a sequencing error may be responsible. The gene calls are TRBV19 and TRBJ1-5, with TRBD1 as a possible D gene (6 bases). Germline lookup yields CDR1 LNHDA and CDR2 SQIVND (reference sequence). The CDR3 spans 15 residues. The DNA for the CDR3 is TGTGCCAGTGGTATAGCCATGGGGGGCGCCCAGCCCCAGCATTTT. Residues: CASGIAMGGAQPQHF.

This clonotype was observed many times. V usage is TRBV20-1 and J usage is TRBJ2-3; D gene uncertain. Looked up from germline, CDR1 is DFQATT and CDR2 is SNEGSKA (reference sequence). This CDR3 contains 14 residues. V was trimmed by 0 bases and J by 10 bases, leaving 17 bases between them. The CDR3 here is CSARDGPAGFAQYF. The CDR3 DNA reads TGCAGTGCTAGAGACGGGCCAGCAGGTTTTGCGCAGTATTTT.

The chain is built from TRBV12-5 and TRBJ2-2; D tentatively fits TRBD1 or TRBD2 (5 bases each). The CDR3 totals 15 residues. CDR1 LGHNT and CDR2 FRNRAP come from the germline V gene. V was cut by 1 base and J by 3 bases, with 9 bases left in between. Here the CDR3 reads CASGLDGDDTGELFF. The DNA of the CDR3 is TGTGCTAGTGGTTTGGACGGGGACGACACCGGGGAGCTGTTTTTT. The full variable domain, in which reference TRBV12-5 and TRBJ2-2 provide the parts outside the CDR3, is DARVTQTPRHKVTEMGQEVTMRCQPILGHNTVFWYRQTMMQGLELLAYFRNRAPLDDSGMPKDRFSAEMPDATLATLKIQPSEPRDSAVYFCASGLDGDDTGELFFGEGSRLTVL.

There are many counts of this clonotype. A much larger clonotype is one base distant, so this may be a read error. The CDR3 ends on some other residue instead of the conserved phenylalanine or tryptophan, so this is likely a read error. The V and J genes are TRBV20-1 and TRBJ2-5; 9 bases agree with TRBD2. The CDR3 runs to 16 residues. CDR1 is DFQATT, CDR2 SNEGSKA, per germline (reference sequence). V dropped 5 bases and J dropped 6; count of bases not matched to a gene: 16. CDR3: CSAAAWLAGRGKTQYL. The CDR3 DNA follows: TGCAGTGCTGCGGCCTGGCTAGCGGGGAGAGGGAAGACCCAGTACCTC.

This chain joins TRBV14 and TRBJ1-1; tentative D call: TRBD1 (6 bases). The germline V gene has CDR1 SGHDN and CDR2 FVKESK. The CDR3 is 15 amino acids. Trimming left V 0 bases short and J 10 bases short, with 18 bases between. The CDR3 DNA is TGTGCCAGCAGCCAAGATGAGGTGGGGGGCCGAAGAGCTTTCTTT. Protein sequence: CASSQDEVGGRRAFF.